This T cell receptor (beta chain) was sequenced during a study of T cells after yellow fever vaccination. As concerns this clonotype: Its antigen is not known.

TCRdb ran MiXCR on the 5' RACE reads and lists one entry per CDR3 protein. The sample holds about 74,000 distinct CDR3 sequences, roughly 7.4% seen once. Study-wide results and limits: Abundant bulk-population clonotypes could contaminate the FACS-sorted repertoires.

In germline, CDR1 is MNHNS, CDR2 SASEGT. This CDR3 comprises 13 residues. The germline V and J ends were trimmed by 3 bases and 4 bases, with 10 bases remaining between them. The rearrangement joins TRBV6-1 to TRBJ2-7, with TRBD1 as a possible D gene (5 bases). The material was CD8+ T cells sorted from PBMCs, obtained about 5 days after the first yellow fever vaccination. The receptor was derived from a man aged 18 to 29 who received the YFV17D yellow fever vaccine. The DNA of the CDR3 is TGTGCCAGCAGTGACAGGGCGCAATACGAGCAGTACTTC. It translates to CASSDRAQYEQYF.